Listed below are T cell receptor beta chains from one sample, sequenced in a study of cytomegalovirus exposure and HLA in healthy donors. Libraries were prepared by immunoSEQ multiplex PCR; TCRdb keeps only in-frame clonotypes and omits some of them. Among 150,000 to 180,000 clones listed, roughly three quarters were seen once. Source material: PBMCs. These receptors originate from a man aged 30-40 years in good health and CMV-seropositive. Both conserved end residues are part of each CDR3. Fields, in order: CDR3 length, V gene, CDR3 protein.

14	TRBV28	CASSQGQGWGGYTF
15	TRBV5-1	CASSLAGQGFHEQYF
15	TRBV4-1	CASSQVLAGYNEQFF
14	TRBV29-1	CSATRDRGAYEQYF
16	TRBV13	CASSPYSGNRQETQYF
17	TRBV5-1	CASSLAKDNRPHNEQFF
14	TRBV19	CASSAGGGRETQYF
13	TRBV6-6	CASSRGLTYEQYF
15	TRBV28	CASSPPRGLNYEQYF
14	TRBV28	CASSFPGQGGEQYF
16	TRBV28	CASGEWGRRLNTEAFF
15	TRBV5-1	CASSLSGQATDTQYF
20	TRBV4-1	CASSQGPYTSGRDRGGELFF
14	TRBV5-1	CASSLELNTGELFF
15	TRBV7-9	CASSPGGNNRAPQHF
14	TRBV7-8	CASSPGGSTGELFF
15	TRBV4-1	CASSLQDRTNTEAFF